This TCR beta chain was sequenced during a study of cytomegalovirus exposure and HLA in healthy donors. Broader study findings: The study labeled 164 TCR beta chains cytomegalovirus-associated.

Note on this clone: Its target is unknown.

Profiled with immunoSEQ multiplex PCR; TCRdb holds only in-frame clones, not every one. The table has about 240,000 clones, about 86% seen once; the top ten hold 1% to 1.5%. CDR1 is LNHDA and CDR2 is SQIVND in the germline V gene (reference sequence). The CDR3 contains 16 residues. V was clipped by 0 bases and J by 7 bases; unmatched bases: 11. V and J are TRBV19 and TRBJ2-7; TRBD1 matches 8 bases. This TCR was recovered from a woman younger than 45 in good health and CMV-seropositive. Sequenced sample: PBMCs. CDR3 in amino acids: CASSIDRAGGSQEQYF. CDR3 DNA sequence: TGTGCCAGTAGTATAGATAGGGCAGGGGGCTCTCAGGAGCAGTACTTC.